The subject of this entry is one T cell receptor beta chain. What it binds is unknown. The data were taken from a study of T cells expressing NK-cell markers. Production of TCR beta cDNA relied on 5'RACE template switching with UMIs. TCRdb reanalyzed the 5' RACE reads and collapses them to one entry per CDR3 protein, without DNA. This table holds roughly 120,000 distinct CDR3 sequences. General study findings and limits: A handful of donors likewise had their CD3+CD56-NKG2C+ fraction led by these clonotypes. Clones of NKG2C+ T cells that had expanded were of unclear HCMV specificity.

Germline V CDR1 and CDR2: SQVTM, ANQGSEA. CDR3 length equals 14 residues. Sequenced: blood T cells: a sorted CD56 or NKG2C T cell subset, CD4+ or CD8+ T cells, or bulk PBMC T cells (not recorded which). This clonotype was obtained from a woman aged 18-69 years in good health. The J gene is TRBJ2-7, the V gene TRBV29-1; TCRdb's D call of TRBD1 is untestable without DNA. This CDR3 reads CSVEDPRTGIEQYF.